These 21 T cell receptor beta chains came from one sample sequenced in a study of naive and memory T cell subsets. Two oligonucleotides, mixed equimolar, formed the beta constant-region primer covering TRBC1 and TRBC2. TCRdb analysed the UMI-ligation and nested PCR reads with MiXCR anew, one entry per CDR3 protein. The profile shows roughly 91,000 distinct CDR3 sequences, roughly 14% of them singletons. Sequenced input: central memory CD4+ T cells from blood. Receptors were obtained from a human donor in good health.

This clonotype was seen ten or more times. The CDR3 region is CASSPDSAYEQYF. CDR3 DNA: TGTGCCAGCAGTCCGGACTCCGCCTACGAGCAGTACTTC. The rearrangement joins TRBV7-2 to TRBJ2-7, with D possibly TRBD2 on 5 matching bases. The CDR3 extends over 13 amino acids. Trimming shortened V by 6 bases and J by 2 bases, and 11 bases separated the two germline ends. The V gene's germline CDR1 is SGHTA and CDR2 FQGNSA.

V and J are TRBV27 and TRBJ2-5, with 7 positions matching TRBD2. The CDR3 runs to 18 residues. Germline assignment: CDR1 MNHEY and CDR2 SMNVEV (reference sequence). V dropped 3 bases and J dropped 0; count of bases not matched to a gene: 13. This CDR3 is CASSFGRARDLNQETQYF. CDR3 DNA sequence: TGTGCCAGCAGTTTTGGGAGGGCCCGAGATCTAAACCAAGAGACCCAGTACTTC.

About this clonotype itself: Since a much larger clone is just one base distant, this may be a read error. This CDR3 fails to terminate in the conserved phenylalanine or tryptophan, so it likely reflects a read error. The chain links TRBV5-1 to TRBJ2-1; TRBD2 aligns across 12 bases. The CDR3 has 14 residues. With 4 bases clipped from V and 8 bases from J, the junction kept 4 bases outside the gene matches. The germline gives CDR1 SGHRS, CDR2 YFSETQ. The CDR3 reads CASSRTSGEDEQFL. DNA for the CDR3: TGCGCCAGCAGCCGGACTAGCGGGGAAGATGAGCAGTTCCTC.

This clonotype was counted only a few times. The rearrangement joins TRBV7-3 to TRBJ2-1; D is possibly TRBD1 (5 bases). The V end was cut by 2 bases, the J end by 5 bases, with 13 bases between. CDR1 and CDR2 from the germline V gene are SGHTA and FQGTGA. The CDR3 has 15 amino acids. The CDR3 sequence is CASSLGASYNNEQFF. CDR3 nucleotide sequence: TGTGCCAGCAGCTTAGGGGCGTCCTATAACAATGAGCAGTTCTTC. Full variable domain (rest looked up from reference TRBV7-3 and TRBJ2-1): GAGVSQTPSNKVTEKGKYVELRCDPISGHTALYWYRQSLGQGPEFLIYFQGTGAADDSGLPNDRFFAVRPEGSVSTLKIQRTERGDSAVYLCASSLGASYNNEQFFGPGTRLTVL.

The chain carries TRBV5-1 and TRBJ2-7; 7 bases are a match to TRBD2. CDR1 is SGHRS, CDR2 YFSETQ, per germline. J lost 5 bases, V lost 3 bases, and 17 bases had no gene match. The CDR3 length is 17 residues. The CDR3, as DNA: TGCGCCAGCAGCTCGGGACTACGAAATAACCACCTCGACGAGCAGTACTTC. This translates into CASSSGLRNNHLDEQYF.

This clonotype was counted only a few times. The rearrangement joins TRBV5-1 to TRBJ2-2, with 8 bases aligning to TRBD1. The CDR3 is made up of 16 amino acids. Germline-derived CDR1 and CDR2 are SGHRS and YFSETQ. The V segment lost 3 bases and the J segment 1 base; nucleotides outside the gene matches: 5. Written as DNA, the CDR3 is TGCGCCAGCAGCTCCGGGACAGGTTGGAACACCGGGGAGCTGTTTTTT. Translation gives CASSSGTGWNTGELFF.

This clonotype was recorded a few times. CDR3 region: CSARDQKQGAITDTQYF. Written as DNA, the CDR3 is TGCAGTGCTAGAGATCAGAAACAGGGGGCAATTACGGATACGCAGTATTTT. The chain recombines TRBV20-1 with TRBJ2-3; 9 bases map to TRBD1. The CDR3 is 17 residues long. The trim removed 0 bases at V and 6 bases at J, leaving 13 bases unmatched. The germline V gene encodes CDR1 DFQATT and CDR2 SNEGSKA (reference sequence).

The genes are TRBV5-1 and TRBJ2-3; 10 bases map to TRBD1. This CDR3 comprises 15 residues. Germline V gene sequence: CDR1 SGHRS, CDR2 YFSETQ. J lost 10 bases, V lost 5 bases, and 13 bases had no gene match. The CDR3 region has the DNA TGCGCCAGCAGGACGTCCGGGACAGGGGAGGAGGCGCAGTATTTT. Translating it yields CASRTSGTGEEAQYF.

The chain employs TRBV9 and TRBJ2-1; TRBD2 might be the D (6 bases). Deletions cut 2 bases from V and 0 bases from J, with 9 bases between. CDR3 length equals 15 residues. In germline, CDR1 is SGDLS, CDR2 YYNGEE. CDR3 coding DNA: TGTGCCAGCAGCGTTGGACTAAGCTCCTACAATGAGCAGTTCTTC. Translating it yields CASSVGLSSYNEQFF.

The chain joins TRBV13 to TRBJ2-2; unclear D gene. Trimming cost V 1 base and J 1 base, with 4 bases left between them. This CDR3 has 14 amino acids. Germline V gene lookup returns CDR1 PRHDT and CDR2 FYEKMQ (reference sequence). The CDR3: CASSLALNTGELFF. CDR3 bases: TGTGCCAGCAGCTTAGCTCTGAACACCGGGGAGCTGTTTTTT.

The CDR3 loop reads CASSQKRGANYGYTF. For the CDR3, the DNA is TGTGCCAGCAGCCAGAAACGGGGAGCTAACTATGGCTACACCTTC. This chain links TRBV7-2 with TRBJ1-2; D not certain. The CDR3 length is 15 residues. Trimming took 5 bases from V and 0 from J, leaving 13 bases between them. Germline V gene sequence: CDR1 SGHTA, CDR2 FQGNSA.

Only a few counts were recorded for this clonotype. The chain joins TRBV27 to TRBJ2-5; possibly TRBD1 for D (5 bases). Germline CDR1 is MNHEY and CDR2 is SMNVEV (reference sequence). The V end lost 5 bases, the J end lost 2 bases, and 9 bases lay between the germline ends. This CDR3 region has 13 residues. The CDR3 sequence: CASSPTEQETQYF. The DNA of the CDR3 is TGTGCCAGCAGTCCGACAGAACAAGAGACCCAGTACTTC.

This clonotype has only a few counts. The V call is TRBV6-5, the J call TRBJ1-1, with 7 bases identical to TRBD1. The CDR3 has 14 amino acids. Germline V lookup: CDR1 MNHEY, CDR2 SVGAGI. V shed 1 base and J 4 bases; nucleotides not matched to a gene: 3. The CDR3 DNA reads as TGTGCCAGCAGTTACTTGACAGGGTCCACTGAAGCTTTCTTT. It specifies CASSYLTGSTEAFF.

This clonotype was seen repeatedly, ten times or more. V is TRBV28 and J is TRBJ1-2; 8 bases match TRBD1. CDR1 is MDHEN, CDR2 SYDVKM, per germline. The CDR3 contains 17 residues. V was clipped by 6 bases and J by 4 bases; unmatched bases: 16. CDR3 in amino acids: CASSKGDSRGRIYGYTF. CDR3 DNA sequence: TGTGCCAGCAGCAAGGGGGACTCCAGGGGGCGCATCTATGGCTACACCTTC.

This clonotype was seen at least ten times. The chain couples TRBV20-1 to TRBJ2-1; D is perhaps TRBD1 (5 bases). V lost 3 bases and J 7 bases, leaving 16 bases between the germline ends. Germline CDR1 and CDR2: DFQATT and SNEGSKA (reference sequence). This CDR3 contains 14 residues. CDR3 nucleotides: TGCAGTGCTAGCAGGGCAGAGCTTAGGAATGAGCAGTTCTTC. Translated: CSASRAELRNEQFF.

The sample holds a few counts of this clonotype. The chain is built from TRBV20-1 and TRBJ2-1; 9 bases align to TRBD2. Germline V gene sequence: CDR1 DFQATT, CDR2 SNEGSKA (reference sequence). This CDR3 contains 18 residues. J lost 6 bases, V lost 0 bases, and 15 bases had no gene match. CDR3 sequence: CSARDGGKAGGVSNEQFF. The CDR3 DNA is TGCAGTGCTAGAGATGGGGGGAAGGCGGGAGGGGTTAGCAATGAGCAGTTCTTC.

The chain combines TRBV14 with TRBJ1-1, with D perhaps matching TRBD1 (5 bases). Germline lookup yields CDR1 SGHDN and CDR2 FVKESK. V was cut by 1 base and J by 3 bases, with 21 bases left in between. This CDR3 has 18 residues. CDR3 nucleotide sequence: TGTGCCAGCAGCCAAGGGGGTATTCTGTTCAGGGAAGACACTGAAGCTTTCTTT. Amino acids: CASSQGGILFREDTEAFF.

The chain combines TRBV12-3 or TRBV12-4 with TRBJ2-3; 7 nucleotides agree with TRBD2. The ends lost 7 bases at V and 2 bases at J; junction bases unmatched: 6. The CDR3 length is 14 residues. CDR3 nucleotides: TGTGCCAGCAACCGGGACTATCTCACAGATACGCAGTATTTT. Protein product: CASNRDYLTDTQYF.

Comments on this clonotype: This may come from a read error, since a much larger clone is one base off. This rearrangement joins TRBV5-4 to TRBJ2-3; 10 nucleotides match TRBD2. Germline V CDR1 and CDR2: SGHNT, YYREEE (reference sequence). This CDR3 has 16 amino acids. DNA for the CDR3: TGTGCCAGCAGCTGGACTAGCGGATATAGCACAGATACGCGGTATTTT. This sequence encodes CASSWTSGYSTDTRYF.

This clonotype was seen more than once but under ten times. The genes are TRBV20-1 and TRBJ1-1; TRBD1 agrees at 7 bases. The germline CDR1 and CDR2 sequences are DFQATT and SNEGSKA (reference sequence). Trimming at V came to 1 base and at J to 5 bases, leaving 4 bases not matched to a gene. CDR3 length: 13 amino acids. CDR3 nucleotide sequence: TGCAGTGCTAGAGGAGAACAGGGGACTGAAGCTTTCTTT. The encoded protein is CSARGEQGTEAFF.

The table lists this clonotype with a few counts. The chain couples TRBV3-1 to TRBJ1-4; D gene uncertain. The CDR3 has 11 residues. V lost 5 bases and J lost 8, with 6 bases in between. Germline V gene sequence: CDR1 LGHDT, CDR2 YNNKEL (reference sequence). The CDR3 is CASSSREKLFF. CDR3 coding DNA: TGTGCCAGCAGCTCCCGGGAAAAACTGTTTTTT.